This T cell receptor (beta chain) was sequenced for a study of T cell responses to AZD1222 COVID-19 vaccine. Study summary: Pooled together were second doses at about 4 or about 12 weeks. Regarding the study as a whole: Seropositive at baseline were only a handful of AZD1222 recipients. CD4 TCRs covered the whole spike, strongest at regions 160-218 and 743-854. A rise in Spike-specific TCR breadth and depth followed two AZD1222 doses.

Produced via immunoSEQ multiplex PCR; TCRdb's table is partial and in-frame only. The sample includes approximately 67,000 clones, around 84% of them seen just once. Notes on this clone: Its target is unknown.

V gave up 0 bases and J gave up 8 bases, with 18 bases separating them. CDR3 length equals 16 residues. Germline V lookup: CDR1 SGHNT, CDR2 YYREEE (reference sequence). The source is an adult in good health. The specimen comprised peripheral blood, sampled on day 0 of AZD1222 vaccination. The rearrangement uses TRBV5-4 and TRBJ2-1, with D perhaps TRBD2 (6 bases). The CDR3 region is CASSLAGRTTSDEQFF. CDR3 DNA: TGTGCCAGCAGCTTGGCCGGAAGGACTACCTCCGATGAGCAGTTCTTC.